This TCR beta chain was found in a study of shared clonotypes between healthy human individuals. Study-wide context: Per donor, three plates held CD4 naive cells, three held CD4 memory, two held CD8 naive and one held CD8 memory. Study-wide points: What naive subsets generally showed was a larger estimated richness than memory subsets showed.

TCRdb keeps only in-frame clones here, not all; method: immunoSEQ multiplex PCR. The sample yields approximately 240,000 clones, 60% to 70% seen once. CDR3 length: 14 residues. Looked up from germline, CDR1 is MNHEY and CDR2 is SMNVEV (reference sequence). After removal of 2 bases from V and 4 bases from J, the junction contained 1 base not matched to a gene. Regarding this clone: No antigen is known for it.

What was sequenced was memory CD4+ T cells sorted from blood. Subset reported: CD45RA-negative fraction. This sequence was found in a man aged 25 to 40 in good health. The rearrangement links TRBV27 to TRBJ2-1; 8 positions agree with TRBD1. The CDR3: CASSLRTGYNEQFF. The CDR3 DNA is TGTGCCAGCAGTTTAAGGACAGGGTACAATGAGCAGTTCTTC.